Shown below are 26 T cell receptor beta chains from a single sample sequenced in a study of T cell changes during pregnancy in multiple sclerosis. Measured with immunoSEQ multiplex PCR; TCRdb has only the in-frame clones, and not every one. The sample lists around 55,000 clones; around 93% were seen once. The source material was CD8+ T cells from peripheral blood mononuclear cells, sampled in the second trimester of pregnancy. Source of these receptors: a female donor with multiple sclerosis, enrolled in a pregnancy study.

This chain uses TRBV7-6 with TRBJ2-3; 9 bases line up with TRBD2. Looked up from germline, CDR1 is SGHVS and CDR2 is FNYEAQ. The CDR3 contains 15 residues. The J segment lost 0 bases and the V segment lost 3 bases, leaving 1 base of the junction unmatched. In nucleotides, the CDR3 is TGTGCCAGCAGCTTCCTAGCGGGGAGCACAGATACGCAGTATTTT. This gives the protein CASSFLAGSTDTQYF. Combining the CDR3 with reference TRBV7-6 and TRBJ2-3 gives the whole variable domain GAGVSQSPRYKVTKRGQDVALRCDPISGHVSLYWYRQALGQGPEFLTYFNYEAQQDKSGLPNDRFSAERPEGSISTLTIQRTEQRDSAMYRCASSFLAGSTDTQYFGPGTRLTVL.

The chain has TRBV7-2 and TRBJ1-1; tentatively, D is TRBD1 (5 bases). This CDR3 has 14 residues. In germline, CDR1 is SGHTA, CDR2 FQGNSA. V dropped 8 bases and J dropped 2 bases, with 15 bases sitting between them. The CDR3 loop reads CASGWGGGNTEAFF. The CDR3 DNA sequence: TGTGCCAGCGGTTGGGGCGGGGGAAACACTGAAGCTTTCTTT.

The CDR3 loop reads CAITAAGTSGTYEQYF. In DNA, the CDR3 is TGTGCCATCACTGCGGCCGGGACTAGCGGGACCTACGAGCAGTACTTC. The chain employs TRBV10-3 and TRBJ2-7; 13 positions match TRBD2. The germline CDR1 and CDR2 sequences are ENHRY and SYGVKD. CDR3 size: 16 residues. The ends lost 7 bases at V and 2 bases at J; junction bases unmatched: 8.

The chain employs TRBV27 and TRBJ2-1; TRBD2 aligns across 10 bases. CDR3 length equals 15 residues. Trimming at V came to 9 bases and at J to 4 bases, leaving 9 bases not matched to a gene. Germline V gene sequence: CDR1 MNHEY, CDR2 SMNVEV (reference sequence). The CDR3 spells CASCSRTSGYNEQFF. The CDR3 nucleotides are TGTGCCAGTTGTTCCCGGACTAGCGGTTACAATGAGCAGTTCTTC.

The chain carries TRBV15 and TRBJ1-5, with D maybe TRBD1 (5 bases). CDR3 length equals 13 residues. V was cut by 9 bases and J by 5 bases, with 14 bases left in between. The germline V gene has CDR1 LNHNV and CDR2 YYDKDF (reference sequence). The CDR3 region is CATGDGAYQPQHF. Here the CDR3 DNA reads TGTGCCACTGGGGATGGGGCATATCAGCCCCAGCATTTT.

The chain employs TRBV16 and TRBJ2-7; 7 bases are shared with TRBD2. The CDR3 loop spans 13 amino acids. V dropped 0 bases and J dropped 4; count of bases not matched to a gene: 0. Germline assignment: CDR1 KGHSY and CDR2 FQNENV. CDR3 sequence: CASSQSGGYEQYF. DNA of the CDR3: TGTGCCAGCAGCCAATCGGGGGGGTACGAGCAGTACTTC.

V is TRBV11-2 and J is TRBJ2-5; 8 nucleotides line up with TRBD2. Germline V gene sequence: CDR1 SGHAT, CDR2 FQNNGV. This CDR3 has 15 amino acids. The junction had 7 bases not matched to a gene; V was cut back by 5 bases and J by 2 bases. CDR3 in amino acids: CASSHSGSGQETQYF. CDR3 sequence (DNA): TGTGCCAGCAGCCACAGCGGGAGCGGTCAAGAGACCCAGTACTTC.

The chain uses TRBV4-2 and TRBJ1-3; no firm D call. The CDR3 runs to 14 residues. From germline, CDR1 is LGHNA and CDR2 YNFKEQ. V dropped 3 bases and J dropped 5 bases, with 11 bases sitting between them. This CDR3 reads CASSHVGERNTIYF. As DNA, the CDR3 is TGTGCCAGCAGCCATGTCGGGGAAAGAAACACCATATATTTT.

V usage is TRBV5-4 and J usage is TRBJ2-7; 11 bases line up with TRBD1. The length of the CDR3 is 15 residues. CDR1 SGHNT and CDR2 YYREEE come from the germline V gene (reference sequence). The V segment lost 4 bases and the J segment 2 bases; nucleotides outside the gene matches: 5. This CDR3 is CASSTGQGVPYEQYF. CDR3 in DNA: TGTGCCAGCAGCACGGGACAGGGGGTCCCCTACGAGCAGTACTTC. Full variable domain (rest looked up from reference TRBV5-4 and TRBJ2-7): ETGVTQSPTHLIKTRGQQVTLRCSSQSGHNTVSWYQQALGQGPQFIFQYYREEENGRGNFPPRFSGLQFPNYSSELNVNALELDDSALYLCASSTGQGVPYEQYFGPGTRLTVT.

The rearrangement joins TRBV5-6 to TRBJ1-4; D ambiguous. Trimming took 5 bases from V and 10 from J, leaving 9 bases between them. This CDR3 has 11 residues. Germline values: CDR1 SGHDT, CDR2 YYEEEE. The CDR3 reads CASRGRVKLFF. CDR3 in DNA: TGTGCCAGCAGGGGGAGGGTAAAACTGTTTTTT.

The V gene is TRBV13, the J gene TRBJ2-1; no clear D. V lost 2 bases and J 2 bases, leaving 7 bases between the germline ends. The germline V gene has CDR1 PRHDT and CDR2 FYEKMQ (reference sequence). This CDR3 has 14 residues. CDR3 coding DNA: TGTGCCAGCAGCTTATGGGCTGCCTACAATGAGCAGTTCTTC. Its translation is CASSLWAAYNEQFF.

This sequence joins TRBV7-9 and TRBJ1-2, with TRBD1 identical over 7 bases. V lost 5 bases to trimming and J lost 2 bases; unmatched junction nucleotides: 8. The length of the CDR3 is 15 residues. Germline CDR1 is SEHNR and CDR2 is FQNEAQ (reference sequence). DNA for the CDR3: TGTGCCAGCAGCCAGGGGGACAGCCAAAACTATGGCTACACCTTC. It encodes CASSQGDSQNYGYTF.

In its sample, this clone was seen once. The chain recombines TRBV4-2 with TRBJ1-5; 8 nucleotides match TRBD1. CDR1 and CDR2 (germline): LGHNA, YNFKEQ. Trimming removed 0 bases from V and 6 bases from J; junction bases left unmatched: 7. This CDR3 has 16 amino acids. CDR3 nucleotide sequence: TGTGCCAGCAGCCAAGATGGGGCAGGGGGCCCTCAGCCCCAGCATTTT. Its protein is CASSQDGAGGPQPQHF.

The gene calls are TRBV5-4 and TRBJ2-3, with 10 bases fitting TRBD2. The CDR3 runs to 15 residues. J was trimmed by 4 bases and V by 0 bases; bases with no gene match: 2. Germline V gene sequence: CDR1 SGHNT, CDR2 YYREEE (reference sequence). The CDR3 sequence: CASSLASGSADTQYF. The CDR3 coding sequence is TGTGCCAGCAGCTTGGCTAGCGGGAGCGCAGATACGCAGTATTTT.

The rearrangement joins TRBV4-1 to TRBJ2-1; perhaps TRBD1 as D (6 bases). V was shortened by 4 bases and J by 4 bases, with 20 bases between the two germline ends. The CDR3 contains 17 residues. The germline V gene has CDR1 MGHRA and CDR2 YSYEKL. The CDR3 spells CASSPDSISWRYNEQFF. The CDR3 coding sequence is TGCGCCAGCAGCCCGGACAGTATTAGTTGGCGGTACAATGAGCAGTTCTTC.

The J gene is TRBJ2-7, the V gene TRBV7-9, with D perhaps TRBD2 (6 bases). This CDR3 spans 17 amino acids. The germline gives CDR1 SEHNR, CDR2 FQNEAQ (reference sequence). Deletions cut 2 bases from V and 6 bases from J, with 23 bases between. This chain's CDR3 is CASSLRSLSGSGGEQYF. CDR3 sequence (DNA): TGTGCCAGCAGCTTAAGGTCCTTATCCGGGAGCGGAGGCGAGCAGTACTTC.

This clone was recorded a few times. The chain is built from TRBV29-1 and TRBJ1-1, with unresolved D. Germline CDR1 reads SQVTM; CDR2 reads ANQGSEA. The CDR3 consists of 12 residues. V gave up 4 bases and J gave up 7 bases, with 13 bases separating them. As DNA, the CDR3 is TGCAGCGTTGTTCGGGGAGGGATTGAAGCTTTCTTT. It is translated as CSVVRGGIEAFF.

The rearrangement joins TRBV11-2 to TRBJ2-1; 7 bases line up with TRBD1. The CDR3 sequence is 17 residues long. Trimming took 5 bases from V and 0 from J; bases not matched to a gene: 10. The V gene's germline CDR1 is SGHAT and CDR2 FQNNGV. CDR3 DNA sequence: TGTGCCAGCAGCCTGGGCTTAGGGGGCCGCTCCTACAATGAGCAGTTCTTC. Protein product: CASSLGLGGRSYNEQFF.

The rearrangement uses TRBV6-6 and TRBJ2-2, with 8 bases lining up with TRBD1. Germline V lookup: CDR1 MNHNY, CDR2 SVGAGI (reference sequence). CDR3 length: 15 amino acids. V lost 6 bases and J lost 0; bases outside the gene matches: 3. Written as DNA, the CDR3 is TGTGCCAGCAGCGGACAGGGTACGAACACCGGGGAGCTGTTTTTT. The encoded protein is CASSGQGTNTGELFF.

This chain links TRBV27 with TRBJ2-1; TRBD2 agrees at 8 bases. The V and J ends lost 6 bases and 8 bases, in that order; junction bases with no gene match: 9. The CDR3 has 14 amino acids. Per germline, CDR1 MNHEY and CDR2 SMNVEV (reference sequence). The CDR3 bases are TGTGCCAGCAGCTCAAGCGGGAGTCCCGATGAGCAGTTCTTC. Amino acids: CASSSSGSPDEQFF.

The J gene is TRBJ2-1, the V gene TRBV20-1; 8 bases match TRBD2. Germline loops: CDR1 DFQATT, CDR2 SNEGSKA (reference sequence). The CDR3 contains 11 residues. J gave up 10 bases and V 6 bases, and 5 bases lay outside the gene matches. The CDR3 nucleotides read TGCAGTGCCGGGAGGGAAATCGAGCAGTTCTTC. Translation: CSAGREIEQFF.

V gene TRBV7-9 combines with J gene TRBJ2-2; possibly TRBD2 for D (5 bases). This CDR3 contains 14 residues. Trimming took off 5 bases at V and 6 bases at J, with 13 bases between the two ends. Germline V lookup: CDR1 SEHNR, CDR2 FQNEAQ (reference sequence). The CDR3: CASSPRNGAGELFF. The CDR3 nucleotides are TGTGCCAGCAGCCCAAGAAACGGGGCCGGGGAGCTGTTTTTT.

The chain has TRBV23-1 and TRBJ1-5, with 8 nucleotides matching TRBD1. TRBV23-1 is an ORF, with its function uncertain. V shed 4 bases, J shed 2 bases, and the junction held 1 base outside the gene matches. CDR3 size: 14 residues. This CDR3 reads CASSLTGGNQPQHF. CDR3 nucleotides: TGCGCCAGCAGTCTGACAGGGGGCAATCAGCCCCAGCATTTT.

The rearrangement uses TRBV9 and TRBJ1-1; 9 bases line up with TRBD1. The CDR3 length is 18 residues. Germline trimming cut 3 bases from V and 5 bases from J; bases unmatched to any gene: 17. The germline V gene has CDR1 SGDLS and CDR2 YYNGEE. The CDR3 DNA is TGTGCCAGCAGCGCATATCGTAGTACAGGGGGCAATGGGACTGAAGCTTTCTTT. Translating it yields CASSAYRSTGGNGTEAFF. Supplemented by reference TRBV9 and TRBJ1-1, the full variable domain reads DSGVTQTPKHLITATGQRVTLRCSPRSGDLSVYWYQQSLDQGLQFLIQYYNGEERAKGNILERFSAQQFPDLHSELNLSSLELGDSALYFCASSAYRSTGGNGTEAFFGQGTRLTVV.

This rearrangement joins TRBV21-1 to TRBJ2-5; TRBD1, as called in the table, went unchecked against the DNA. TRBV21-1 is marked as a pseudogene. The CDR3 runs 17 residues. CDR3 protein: CASSKEGLGQGEETQYF. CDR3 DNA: TGTGCCAGCAGCAAAGAGGGGTTGGGGCAGGGGGAGGAGACCCAGTACTTC.

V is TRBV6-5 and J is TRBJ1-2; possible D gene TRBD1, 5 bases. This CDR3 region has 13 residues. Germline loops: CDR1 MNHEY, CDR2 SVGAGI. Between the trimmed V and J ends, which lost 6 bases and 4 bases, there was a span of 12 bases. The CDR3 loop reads CASSQGLFYGYTF. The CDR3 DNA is TGTGCCAGCAGCCAGGGACTTTTCTATGGCTACACCTTC.